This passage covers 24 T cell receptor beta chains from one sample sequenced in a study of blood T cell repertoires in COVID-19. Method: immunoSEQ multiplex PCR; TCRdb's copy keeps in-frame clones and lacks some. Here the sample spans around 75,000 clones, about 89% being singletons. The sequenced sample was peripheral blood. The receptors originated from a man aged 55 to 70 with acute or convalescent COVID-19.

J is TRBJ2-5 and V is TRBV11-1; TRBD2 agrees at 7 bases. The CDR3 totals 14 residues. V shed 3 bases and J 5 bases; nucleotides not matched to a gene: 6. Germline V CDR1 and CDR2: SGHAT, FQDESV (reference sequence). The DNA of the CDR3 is TGTGCCAGCAGCTTCGAGCGGGAAGGGGAGACCCAGTACTTC. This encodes CASSFEREGETQYF.

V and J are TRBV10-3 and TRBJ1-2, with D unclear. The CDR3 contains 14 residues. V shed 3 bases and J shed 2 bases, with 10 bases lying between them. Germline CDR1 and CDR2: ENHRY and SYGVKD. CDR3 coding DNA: TGTGCCATCAGTGATTTGTGGCAGAACTATGGCTACACCTTC. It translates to CAISDLWQNYGYTF.

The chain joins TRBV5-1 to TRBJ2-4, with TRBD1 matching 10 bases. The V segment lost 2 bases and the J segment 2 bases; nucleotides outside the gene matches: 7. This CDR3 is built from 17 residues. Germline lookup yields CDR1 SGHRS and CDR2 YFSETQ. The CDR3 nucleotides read TGCGCCAGCAGCTTTGGCCGGGACAGGGGACCCAAAAACATTCAGTACTTC. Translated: CASSFGRDRGPKNIQYF.

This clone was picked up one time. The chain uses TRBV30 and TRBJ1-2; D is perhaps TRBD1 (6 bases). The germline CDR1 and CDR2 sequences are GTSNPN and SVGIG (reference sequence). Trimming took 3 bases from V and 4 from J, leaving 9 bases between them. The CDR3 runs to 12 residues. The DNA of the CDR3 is TGTGCCTGGAGACGACAGGCCTATGGCTACACCTTC. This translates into CAWRRQAYGYTF.

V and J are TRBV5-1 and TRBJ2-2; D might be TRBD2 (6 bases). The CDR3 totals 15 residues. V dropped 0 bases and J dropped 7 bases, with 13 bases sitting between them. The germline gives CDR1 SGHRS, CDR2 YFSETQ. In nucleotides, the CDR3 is TGCGCCAGCAGCTTGGTTGTGACTAGTGACGGGGAGCTGTTTTTT. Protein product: CASSLVVTSDGELFF.

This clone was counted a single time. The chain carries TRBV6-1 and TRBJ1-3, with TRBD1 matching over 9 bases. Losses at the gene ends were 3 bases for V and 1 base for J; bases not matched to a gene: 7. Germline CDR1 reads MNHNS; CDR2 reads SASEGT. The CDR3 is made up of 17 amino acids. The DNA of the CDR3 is TGTGCCAGCAGTGAGCAGGGACAGGGTGGTTCTGGAAACACCATATATTTT. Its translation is CASSEQGQGGSGNTIYF.

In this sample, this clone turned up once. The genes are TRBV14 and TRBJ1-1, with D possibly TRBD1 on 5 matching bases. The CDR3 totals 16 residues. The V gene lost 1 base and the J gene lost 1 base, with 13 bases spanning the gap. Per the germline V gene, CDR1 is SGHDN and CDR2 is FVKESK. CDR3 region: CASSQGTIRRNTEAFF. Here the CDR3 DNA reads TGTGCCAGCAGCCAAGGGACAATCAGGAGGAACACTGAAGCTTTCTTT.

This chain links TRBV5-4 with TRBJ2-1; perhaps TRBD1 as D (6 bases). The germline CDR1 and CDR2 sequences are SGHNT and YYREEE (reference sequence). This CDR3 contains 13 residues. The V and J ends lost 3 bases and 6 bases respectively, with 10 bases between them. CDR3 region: CASSSGTPNEQFF. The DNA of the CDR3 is TGTGCCAGCAGCTCCGGGACACCCAATGAGCAGTTCTTC.

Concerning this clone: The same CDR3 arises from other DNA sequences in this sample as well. This CDR3 is CASSIRTVRNTEAFF. The CDR3 region has the DNA TGTGCCAGCAGCATTCGGACAGTCCGGAACACTGAAGCTTTCTTT. This chain links TRBV21-1 with TRBJ1-1; the DNA was not used to check the table's D call, TRBD1. TRBV21-1 is an annotated pseudogene. The CDR3 extends over 15 amino acids.

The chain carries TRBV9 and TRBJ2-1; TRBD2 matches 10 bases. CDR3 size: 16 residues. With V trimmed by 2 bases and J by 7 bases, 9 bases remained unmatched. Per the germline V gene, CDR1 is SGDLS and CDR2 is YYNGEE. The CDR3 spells CASSVDSGRFKNEQFF. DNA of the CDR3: TGTGCCAGCAGCGTGGATAGCGGGAGGTTTAAGAATGAGCAGTTCTTC.

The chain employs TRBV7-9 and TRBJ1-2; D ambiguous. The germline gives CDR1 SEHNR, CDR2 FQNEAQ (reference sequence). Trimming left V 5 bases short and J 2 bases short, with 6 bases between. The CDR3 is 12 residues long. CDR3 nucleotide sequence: TGTGCCAGCAGCGGAGACAACTATGGCTACACCTTC. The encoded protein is CASSGDNYGYTF.

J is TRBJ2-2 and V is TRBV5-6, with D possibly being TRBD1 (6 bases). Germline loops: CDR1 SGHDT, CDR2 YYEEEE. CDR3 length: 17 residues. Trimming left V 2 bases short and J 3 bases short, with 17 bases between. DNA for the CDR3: TGTGCCAGCAGCTTCCCCCCAGGGAGACAGGACACCGGGGAGCTGTTTTTT. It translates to CASSFPPGRQDTGELFF.

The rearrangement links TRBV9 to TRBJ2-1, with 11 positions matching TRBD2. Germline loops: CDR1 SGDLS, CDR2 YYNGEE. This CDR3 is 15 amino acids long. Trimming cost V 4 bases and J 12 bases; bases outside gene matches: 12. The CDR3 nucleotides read TGTGCCAGCAGCAAGGGACTAGCGGAAAGCTCAGGGCAGTTCTTC. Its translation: CASSKGLAESSGQFF.

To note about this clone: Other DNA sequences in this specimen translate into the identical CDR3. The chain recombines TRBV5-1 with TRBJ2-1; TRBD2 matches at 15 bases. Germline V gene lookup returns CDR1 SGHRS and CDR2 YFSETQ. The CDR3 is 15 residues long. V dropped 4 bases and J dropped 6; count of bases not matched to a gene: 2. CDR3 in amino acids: CASSRTSGGANEQFF. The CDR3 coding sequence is TGCGCCAGCAGCAGGACTAGCGGGGGGGCCAATGAGCAGTTCTTC.

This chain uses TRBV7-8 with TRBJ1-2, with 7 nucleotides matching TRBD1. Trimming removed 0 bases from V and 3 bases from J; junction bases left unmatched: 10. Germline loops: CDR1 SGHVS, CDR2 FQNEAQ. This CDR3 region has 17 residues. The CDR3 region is CASSLARNRDSHYGYTF. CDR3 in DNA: TGTGCCAGCAGCTTAGCGCGAAATAGGGACAGCCACTATGGCTACACCTTC.

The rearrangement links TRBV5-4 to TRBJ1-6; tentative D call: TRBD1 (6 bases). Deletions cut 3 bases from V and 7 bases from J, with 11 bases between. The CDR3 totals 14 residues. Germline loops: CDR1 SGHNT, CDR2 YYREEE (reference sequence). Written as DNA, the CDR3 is TGTGCCAGCAGCTCGGACAGATCGAATTCACCCCTCCACTTT. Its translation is CASSSDRSNSPLHF.

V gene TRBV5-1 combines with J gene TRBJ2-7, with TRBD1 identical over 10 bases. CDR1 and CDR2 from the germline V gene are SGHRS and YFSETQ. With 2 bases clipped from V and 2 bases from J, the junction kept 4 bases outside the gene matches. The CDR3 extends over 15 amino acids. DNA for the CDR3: TGCGCCAGCAGCTTTACCGGGACAGGGGCCTACGAGCAGTACTTC. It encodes CASSFTGTGAYEQYF.

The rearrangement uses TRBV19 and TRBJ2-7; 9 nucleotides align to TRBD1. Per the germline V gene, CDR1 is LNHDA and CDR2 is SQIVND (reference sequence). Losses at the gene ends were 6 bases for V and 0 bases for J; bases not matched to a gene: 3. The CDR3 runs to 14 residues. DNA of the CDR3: TGTGCCAGTAGCGCGGGACAGGGCTCCTACGAGCAGTACTTC. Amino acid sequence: CASSAGQGSYEQYF.

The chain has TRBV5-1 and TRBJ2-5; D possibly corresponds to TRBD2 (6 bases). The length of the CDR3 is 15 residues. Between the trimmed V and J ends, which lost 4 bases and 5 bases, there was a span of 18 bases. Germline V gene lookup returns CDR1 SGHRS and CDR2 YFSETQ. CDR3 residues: CASSMSGSIVETQYF. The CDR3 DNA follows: TGCGCCAGCAGCATGTCCGGGAGCATAGTGGAGACCCAGTACTTC.

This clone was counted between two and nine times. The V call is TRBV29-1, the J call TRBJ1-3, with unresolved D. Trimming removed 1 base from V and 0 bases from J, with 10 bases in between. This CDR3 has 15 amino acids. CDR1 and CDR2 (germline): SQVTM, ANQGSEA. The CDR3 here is CSVEVWQNSGNTIYF. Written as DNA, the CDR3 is TGCAGCGTTGAAGTTTGGCAGAACTCTGGAAACACCATATATTTT. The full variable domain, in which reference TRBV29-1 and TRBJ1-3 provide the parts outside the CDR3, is SAVISQKPSRDICQRGTSLTIQCQVDSQVTMMFWYRQQPGQSLTLIATANQGSEATYESGFVIDKFPISRPNLTFSTLTVSNMSPEDSSIYLCSVEVWQNSGNTIYFGEGSWLTVV.

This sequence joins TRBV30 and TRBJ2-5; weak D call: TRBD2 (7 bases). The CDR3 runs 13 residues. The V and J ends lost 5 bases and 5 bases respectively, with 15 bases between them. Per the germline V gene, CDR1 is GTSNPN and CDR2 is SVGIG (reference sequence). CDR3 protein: CAWGTGGLETQYF. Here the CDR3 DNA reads TGTGCCTGGGGGACGGGGGGCCTGGAGACCCAGTACTTC.

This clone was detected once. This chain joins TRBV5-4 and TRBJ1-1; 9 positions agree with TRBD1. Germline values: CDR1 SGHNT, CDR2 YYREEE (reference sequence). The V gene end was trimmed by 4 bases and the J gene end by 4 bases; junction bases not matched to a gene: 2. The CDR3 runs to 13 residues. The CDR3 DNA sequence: TGTGCCAGCAGCGTGACAGGGGGCACTGAAGCTTTCTTT. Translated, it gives CASSVTGGTEAFF.

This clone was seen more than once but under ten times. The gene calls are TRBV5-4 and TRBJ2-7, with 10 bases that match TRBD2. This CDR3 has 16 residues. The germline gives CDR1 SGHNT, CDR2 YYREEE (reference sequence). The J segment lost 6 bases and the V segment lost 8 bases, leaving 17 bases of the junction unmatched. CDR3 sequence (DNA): TGTGCCAGTTCTAAGGGGCTAGCGGGAGAGCGGGGCGAGCAGTACTTC. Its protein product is CASSKGLAGERGEQYF.

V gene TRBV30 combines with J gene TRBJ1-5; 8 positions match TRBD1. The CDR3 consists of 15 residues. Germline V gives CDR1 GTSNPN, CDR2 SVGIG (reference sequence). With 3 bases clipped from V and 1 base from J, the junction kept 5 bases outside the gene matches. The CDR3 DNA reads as TGTGCCTGGAGGGACCAGGGGGCGAGCAATCAGCCCCAGCATTTT. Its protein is CAWRDQGASNQPQHF.